The 30 T cell receptor beta chains presented below share a single source sample, sequenced in a study of T cell repertoires in aging, cancer and after chemotherapy. Peripheral blood genomic DNA, not sorted cells or RNA, was the template. Multiplex touch-down PCR with TRB-A/B primers amplified rearranged V-D-J TRB sequences. MiXCR was run by TCRdb on the multiplex PCR reads, yielding one entry per CDR3 protein. The profile covers roughly 3,200 distinct CDR3 sequences, with about a fifth appearing a single time and roughly 19% taken by the ten largest. The sample taken for sequencing was blood. The source is a human donor with a blood cancer.

This clonotype is medium-sized in the sample. This chain joins TRBV5-6 and TRBJ1-1; D gene unclear. This CDR3 contains 15 residues. Trimming pared 2 bases from V and 5 bases from J, leaving 16 bases between. Germline V gene data show CDR1 as SGHDT and CDR2 as YYEEEE. CDR3 sequence (DNA): TGTGCCAGCAGCTTACGAGTTGGGATTAAGACTGAAGCTTTCTTT. Translating gives CASSLRVGIKTEAFF.

J is TRBJ2-3 and V is TRBV2, with TRBD2 identical over 8 bases. CDR1 and CDR2 (germline): SNHLY, FYNNEI. CDR3 size: 15 residues. The V gene end was trimmed by 6 bases and the J gene end by 2 bases; junction bases not matched to a gene: 7. CDR3 in amino acids: CASRLAVGPTDTQYF. The CDR3 DNA is TGTGCCAGCAGACTAGCGGTGGGGCCCACAGATACGCAGTATTTT.

This clonotype occurred a few times. This chain connects TRBV28 to TRBJ2-1, with 10 bases aligning to TRBD2. V shed 8 bases, J shed 4 bases, and the junction held 5 bases outside the gene matches. CDR3 size: 14 residues. Germline CDR1 and CDR2: MDHEN and SYDVKM. The DNA for the CDR3 is TGTGCCAGCCTCGGGACTAGCGATTACAATGAGCAGTTCTTC. Residues: CASLGTSDYNEQFF. The full variable domain, its missing parts supplied by reference TRBV28 and TRBJ2-1, is DVKVTQSSRYLVKRTGEKVFLECVQDMDHENMFWYRQDPGLGLRLIYFSYDVKMKEKGDIPEGYSVSREKKERFSLILESASTNQTSMYLCASLGTSDYNEQFFGPGTRLTVL.

In regard to this clonotype: A single base separates this from a much larger clone, so it may be a read error. This chain uses TRBV27 with TRBJ2-1, with TRBD2 matching over 7 bases. The CDR3 loop spans 17 amino acids. The germline V gene encodes CDR1 MNHEY and CDR2 SMNVEV (reference sequence). The V and J ends lost 2 bases and 0 bases, in that order; junction bases with no gene match: 7. CDR3 nucleotide sequence: TGTGCCAGCAGTTTAGGGGCGGGGGTGAGCTCCTACAATGAGCAGTTCTTC. Translated: CASSLGAGVSSYNEQFF.

V gene TRBV5-1 combines with J gene TRBJ2-1; D is undetermined. The V and J ends lost 2 bases and 0 bases respectively, with 0 bases between them. Germline CDR1 reads SGHRS; CDR2 reads YFSETQ. This CDR3 is 12 amino acids long. This CDR3 is CASSFSYNEQFF. CDR3 sequence (DNA): TGCGCCAGCAGCTTCTCCTACAATGAGCAGTTCTTC.

This clonotype counts as medium-sized. The chain links TRBV5-1 to TRBJ1-2; tentative D call: TRBD1 (5 bases). Trimming shortened V by 0 bases and J by 8 bases, and 11 bases separated the two germline ends. The CDR3 has 13 residues. Germline values: CDR1 SGHRS, CDR2 YFSETQ. The CDR3 loop is CASSLDTRDGYTF. The CDR3 DNA sequence: TGCGCCAGCAGCTTGGACACTAGGGACGGCTACACCTTC.

A remark on this clonotype: A much larger clone lies a single base off, so this may be a read error. This chain connects TRBV20-1 to TRBJ1-1; weak D call: TRBD1 (5 bases). CDR3 length: 14 amino acids. V was shortened by 2 bases and J by 9 bases, with 19 bases between the two germline ends. Germline assignment: CDR1 DFQATT and CDR2 SNEGSKA (reference sequence). In DNA form, the CDR3 reads TGCAGTGCTAGAAATAGCCAGGGAGGAACTAAAGCTTTCTTT. Its translation: CSARNSQGGTKAFF.

This clonotype was seen a handful of times. The V gene is TRBV5-1, the J gene TRBJ2-1; 7 bases align to TRBD2. The CDR3 covers 17 residues. V was clipped by 2 bases and J by 6 bases; unmatched bases: 14. Germline V gives CDR1 SGHRS, CDR2 YFSETQ. The CDR3 reads CASSFVAGATTSNEQFF. The CDR3 nucleotides read TGCGCCAGCAGCTTCGTAGCGGGCGCGACGACGAGCAATGAGCAGTTCTTC.

This clonotype was observed a handful of times. This rearrangement joins TRBV10-2 to TRBJ2-7; D is unclear. Germline CDR1 is WSHSY and CDR2 is SAAADI. V lost 6 bases, J lost 6 bases, and 18 bases lay in between. The CDR3 loop spans 14 amino acids. This CDR3 is CASSPEIGFVEQYF. DNA of the CDR3: TGCGCCAGCAGCCCCGAGATTGGGTTTGTCGAGCAGTACTTC.

The rearrangement joins TRBV7-2 to TRBJ2-6, with TRBD2 as a possible D gene (6 bases). V lost 1 base, J lost 0 bases, and 7 bases lay in between. The CDR3 is 16 amino acids. Germline assignment: CDR1 SGHTA and CDR2 FQGNSA. The CDR3 reads CASSLDGSSGANVLTF. For the CDR3, the DNA is TGTGCCAGCAGCTTAGACGGGAGCTCTGGGGCCAACGTCCTGACTTTC.

By share, this clonotype ranks as medium-sized. CDR3 loop: CASSPNPTGQGADTQYF. DNA for the CDR3: TGCGCCAGCAGCCCGAACCCCACCGGACAGGGGGCGGATACGCAGTATTTT. V is TRBV4-3 and J is TRBJ2-3, with 11 bases fitting TRBD1. CDR1 is LGHNA and CDR2 is YSLEER in the germline V gene. The V gene end was trimmed by 4 bases and the J gene end by 6 bases; junction bases not matched to a gene: 12. The CDR3 is 17 amino acids.

Comments on this clonotype: A read error may be the cause here, since a much bigger clone is one base away. The genes are TRBV6-6 and TRBJ2-7; D remains unclear. The germline CDR1 and CDR2 sequences are MNHNY and SVGAGI (reference sequence). There are 11 residues in the CDR3. CDR3 DNA: TGTGCCAGCAGCCCCAGAGACGAGCAGTGCTTC. This translates into CASSPRDEQCF.

This clonotype has just a few counts. This rearrangement joins TRBV7-2 to TRBJ1-1; maybe TRBD1 (5 bases). Between the trimmed V and J ends, which lost 0 bases and 11 bases, there was a span of 16 bases. The germline V gene has CDR1 SGHTA and CDR2 FQGNSA. This CDR3 has 14 residues. The CDR3 is CASSLALPGVMAFF. As DNA, the CDR3 is TGTGCCAGCAGCTTAGCGCTGCCGGGGGTGATGGCTTTCTTT.

In its sample, this clonotype ranks as medium-sized. The V gene is TRBV12-3 or TRBV12-4, the J gene TRBJ1-1; D perhaps matches TRBD1 (5 bases). There are 16 residues in the CDR3. Trimming took off 5 bases at V and 3 bases at J, with 19 bases between the two ends. The CDR3 spells CASSPRQGLIDTEAFF. CDR3 nucleotide sequence: TGTGCCAGCAGTCCCAGGCAGGGATTAATTGACACTGAAGCTTTCTTT.

J is TRBJ2-1 and V is TRBV7-9, with D unresolved. Deletions cut 7 bases from V and 3 bases from J, with 13 bases between. This CDR3 has 14 amino acids. Germline CDR1 and CDR2: SEHNR and FQNEAQ (reference sequence). The CDR3 spells CASTEDLLYNEQFF. In nucleotides, the CDR3 is TGTGCCAGCACCGAAGATCTCCTCTACAATGAGCAGTTCTTC.

The V and J genes are TRBV5-4 and TRBJ1-4, with D unresolved. The germline V gene has CDR1 SGHNT and CDR2 YYREEE (reference sequence). This CDR3 spans 14 amino acids. The germline V and J ends were trimmed by 0 bases and 2 bases, with 5 bases remaining between them. The CDR3 sequence is CASSLASTNEKLFF. The CDR3 region has the DNA TGTGCCAGCAGCTTGGCCTCTACTAATGAAAAACTGTTTTTT.

This chain uses TRBV6-5 with TRBJ2-1; 13 positions match TRBD2. V gave up 5 bases and J gave up 5 bases; unmatched junction bases: 3. In germline, CDR1 is MNHEY, CDR2 SVGAGI. CDR3 size: 15 residues. The CDR3 DNA sequence: TGTGCCAGCAGTGAAGGGACTAGCGGGGACAATGAGCAGTTCTTC. Its protein product is CASSEGTSGDNEQFF.

This clonotype was picked up a small number of times. This sequence joins TRBV7-2 and TRBJ2-5; 7 bases agree with TRBD2. The CDR3 is made up of 17 amino acids. Germline loops: CDR1 SGHTA, CDR2 FQGNSA. Trimming took 0 bases from V and 2 from J; bases not matched to a gene: 9. CDR3 DNA sequence: TGTGCCAGCAGCTTAGCGGCTGGCGGGAGAGGGCAAGAGACCCAGTACTTC. Amino acids: CASSLAAGGRGQETQYF. Complete variable domain (other parts from reference TRBV7-2 and TRBJ2-5): GAGVSQSPSNKVTEKGKDVELRCDPISGHTALYWYRQSLGQGLEFLIYFQGNSAPDKSGLPSDRFSAERTGGSVSTLTIQRTQQEDSAVYLCASSLAAGGRGQETQYFGPGTRLLVL.

This clonotype occurred once. A much bigger clone sits one base away, suggesting this may be a read error. The J gene is TRBJ1-1, the V gene TRBV6-5; D is unresolved. This CDR3 comprises 13 residues. Germline V gene sequence: CDR1 MNHEY, CDR2 SVGAGI. In DNA form, the CDR3 reads TGTGCCACCCCAAATTACAGTAACACTAAAGCTTTCTTT. Protein: CATPNYSNTKAFF.

This clonotype is medium-sized (0.01 to 0.1%) by share. The chain couples TRBV6-5 to TRBJ2-4; 7 bases fit TRBD1. V shed 6 bases and J 3 bases; nucleotides not matched to a gene: 5. CDR1 MNHEY and CDR2 SVGAGI come from the germline V gene. The CDR3 spans 14 residues. CDR3 amino acids: CASSSTGSKNIQYF. DNA of the CDR3: TGTGCCAGCAGCTCGACAGGGAGCAAAAACATTCAGTACTTC.

By sample share, this clonotype is medium-sized. The V call is TRBV5-6, the J call TRBJ2-1; 8 positions match TRBD2. This CDR3 comprises 16 residues. With 1 base clipped from V and 11 bases from J, the junction kept 14 bases outside the gene matches. Germline loops: CDR1 SGHDT, CDR2 YYEEEE. The CDR3 spells CASSLFSGGASVKQFF. The CDR3 nucleotides read TGTGCCAGCAGCTTGTTCAGCGGGGGCGCCTCCGTCAAGCAGTTCTTC.

This chain joins TRBV9 and TRBJ2-5, with unresolved D. The ends were cut back, 2 bases at V and 5 bases at J, with 13 bases in the middle. The CDR3 length is 14 residues. The V gene's germline CDR1 is SGDLS and CDR2 YYNGEE. CDR3 sequence: CASSVDTAWETQYF. The CDR3 DNA reads as TGTGCCAGCAGCGTCGACACAGCCTGGGAGACCCAGTACTTC.

This clonotype is medium-sized. J is TRBJ1-2 and V is TRBV19, with a possible D match to TRBD1 (5 bases). Trimming pared 5 bases from V and 6 bases from J, leaving 22 bases between. The length of the CDR3 is 16 residues. Germline V lookup: CDR1 LNHDA, CDR2 SQIVND (reference sequence). The CDR3 nucleotides read TGTGCCAGTAGTGGCCCAGGGCAGAGGAAGCGGCATGGCTACACCTTC. It codes for CASSGPGQRKRHGYTF.

Judged by abundance, this clonotype is medium-sized (0.01 to 0.1%). The chain employs TRBV6-5 and TRBJ1-2; a weak D match, TRBD1 (6 bases). This CDR3 is built from 15 residues. Trimming left V 4 bases short and J 2 bases short, with 14 bases between. The germline V gene encodes CDR1 MNHEY and CDR2 SVGAGI. This CDR3 is CASSFRDTYNYGYTF. The CDR3 DNA follows: TGTGCCAGCAGTTTCCGGGACACTTACAACTATGGCTACACCTTC.

This clonotype has a handful of counts. The chain employs TRBV7-2 and TRBJ1-2; D might be TRBD1 (6 bases). Germline CDR1 and CDR2: SGHTA and FQGNSA. V was cut by 5 bases and J by 6 bases, with 13 bases left in between. The CDR3 spans 13 residues. CDR3 sequence (DNA): TGTGCCAGCAGCCTCACCAGGGGAGATGGCTACACCTTC. It yields the protein CASSLTRGDGYTF.

This clonotype is medium-sized within its sample. The chain couples TRBV5-4 to TRBJ2-1; 12 nucleotides align to TRBD2. In germline, CDR1 is SGHNT, CDR2 YYREEE (reference sequence). The V segment lost 4 bases and the J segment 4 bases; nucleotides outside the gene matches: 6. The CDR3 is made up of 16 amino acids. For the CDR3, the DNA is TGTGCCAGCAGCAACCCTAGCGGGGGGGTTTACAATGAGCAGTTCTTC. Its translation is CASSNPSGGVYNEQFF.

This clonotype is labeled medium-sized (0.01 to 0.1%). This chain uses TRBV6-2 or TRBV6-3 with TRBJ2-5, with TRBD2 identical over 11 bases. The CDR3 length is 17 residues. V was pared by 2 bases and J by 7 bases, with 12 bases of the junction left unmatched. CDR1 and CDR2 from the germline V gene are MNHEY and SVGEGT. The CDR3 here is CASSYPTSGTNPGTQYF. DNA of the CDR3: TGTGCCAGCAGTTACCCGACTAGCGGGACCAACCCGGGGACCCAGTACTTC.

In regard to this clonotype: Mismatch with germline at one junction end may stem from a read error. The chain combines TRBV11-3 with TRBJ1-3, with TRBD1 as a possible D gene (5 bases). This CDR3 region has 15 residues. Per the germline V gene, CDR1 is SGHNT and CDR2 is YENEEA. CDR3 in DNA: TGTGCCAGCAGCGTAGAAGGAATGCGAGGGGACACCATATATTTT. Translating gives CASSVEGMRGDTIYF. The full variable domain, completed using reference TRBV11-3 and TRBJ1-3, is EAGVVQSPRYKIIEKKQPVAFWCNPISGHNTLYWYLQNLGQGPELLIRYENEEAVDDSQLPKDRFSAERLKGVDSTLKIQPAELGDSAVYLCASSVEGMRGDTIYFGEGSWLTVV.

This clonotype is medium-sized (0.01 to 0.1%) by share. The V and J genes are TRBV6-1 and TRBJ1-1; no firm D call. V shed 10 bases and J shed 2 bases, with 14 bases lying between them. The CDR3 has 13 amino acids. Germline V gene sequence: CDR1 MNHNS, CDR2 SASEGT. The CDR3 DNA reads as TGTGCCACCCCAAATTACAGTAACACTGAAGCTTTCTTT. This translates into CATPNYSNTEAFF.

Sample share makes this clonotype large. Sequence at one end of the junction differs from germline and may be a read error. The rearrangement uses TRBV18 and TRBJ1-2; 7 bases agree with TRBD1. This CDR3 region has 12 residues. Germline V gives CDR1 KGHSH, CDR2 LQKENI. CDR3 bases: TGTGCCACCTCAACAGGGGAGTATGGCTACACCTTC. Its translation is CATSTGEYGYTF.